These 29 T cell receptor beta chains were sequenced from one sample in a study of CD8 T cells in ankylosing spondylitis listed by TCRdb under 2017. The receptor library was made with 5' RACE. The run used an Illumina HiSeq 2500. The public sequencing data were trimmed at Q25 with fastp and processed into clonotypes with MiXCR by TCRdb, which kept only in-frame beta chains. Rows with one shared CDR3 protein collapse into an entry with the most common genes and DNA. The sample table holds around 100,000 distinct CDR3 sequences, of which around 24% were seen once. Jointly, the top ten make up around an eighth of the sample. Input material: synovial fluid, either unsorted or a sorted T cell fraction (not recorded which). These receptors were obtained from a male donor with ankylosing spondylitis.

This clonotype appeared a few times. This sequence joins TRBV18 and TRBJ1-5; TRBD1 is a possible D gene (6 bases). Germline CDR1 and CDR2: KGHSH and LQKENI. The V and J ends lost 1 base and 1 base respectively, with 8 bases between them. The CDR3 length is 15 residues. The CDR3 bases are TGTGCCAGCTCACCACTCCAGGGGAGCAATCAGCCCCAGCATTTT. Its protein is CASSPLQGSNQPQHF.

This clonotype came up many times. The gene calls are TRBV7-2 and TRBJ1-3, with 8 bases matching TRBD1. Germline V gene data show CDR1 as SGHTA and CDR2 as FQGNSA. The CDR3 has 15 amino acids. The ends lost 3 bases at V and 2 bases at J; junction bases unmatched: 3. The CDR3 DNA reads TGTGCCAGCAGCTTCCCGACAGGGGCTGGAAACACCATATATTTT. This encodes CASSFPTGAGNTIYF.

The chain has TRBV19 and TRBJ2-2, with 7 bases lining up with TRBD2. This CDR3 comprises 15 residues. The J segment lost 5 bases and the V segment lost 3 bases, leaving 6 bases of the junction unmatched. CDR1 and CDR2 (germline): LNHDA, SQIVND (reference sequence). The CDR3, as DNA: TGTGCCAGTAGTATTCTGGCGGGAGAGACCGGGGAGCTGTTTTTT. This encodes CASSILAGETGELFF.

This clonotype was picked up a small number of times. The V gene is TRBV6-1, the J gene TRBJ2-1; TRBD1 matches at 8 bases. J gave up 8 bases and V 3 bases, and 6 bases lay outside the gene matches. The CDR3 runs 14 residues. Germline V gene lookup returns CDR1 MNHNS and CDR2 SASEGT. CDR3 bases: TGTGCCAGCAGTGACAGGGGGCCTTACGATGAGCAGTTCTTC. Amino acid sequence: CASSDRGPYDEQFF.

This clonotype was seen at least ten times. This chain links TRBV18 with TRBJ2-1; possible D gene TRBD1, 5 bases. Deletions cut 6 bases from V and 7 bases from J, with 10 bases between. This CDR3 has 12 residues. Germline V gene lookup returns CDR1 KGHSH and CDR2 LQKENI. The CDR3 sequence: CASSLTANEQFF. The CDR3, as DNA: TGTGCCAGCTCCCTGACAGCAAATGAGCAGTTCTTC.

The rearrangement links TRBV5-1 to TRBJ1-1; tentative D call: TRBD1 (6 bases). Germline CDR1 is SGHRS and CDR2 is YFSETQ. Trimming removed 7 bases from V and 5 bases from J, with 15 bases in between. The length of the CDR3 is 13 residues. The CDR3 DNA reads TGCGCCAGCTATGAACAGGGTTTTACTGAAGCTTTCTTT. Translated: CASYEQGFTEAFF.

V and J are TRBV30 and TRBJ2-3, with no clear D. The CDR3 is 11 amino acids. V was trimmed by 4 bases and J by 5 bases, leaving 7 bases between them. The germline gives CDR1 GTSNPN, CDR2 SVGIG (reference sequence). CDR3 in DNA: TGTGCCTGGACCCCCCAAGATACGCAGTATTTT. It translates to CAWTPQDTQYF.

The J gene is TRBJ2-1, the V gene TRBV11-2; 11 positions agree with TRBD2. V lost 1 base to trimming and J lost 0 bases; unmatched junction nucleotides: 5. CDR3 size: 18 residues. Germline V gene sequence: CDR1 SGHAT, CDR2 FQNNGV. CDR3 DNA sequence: TGTGCCAGCAGCTTAGTGGTAGGACTAGCGGGCTCCTACAATGAGCAGTTCTTC. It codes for CASSLVVGLAGSYNEQFF.

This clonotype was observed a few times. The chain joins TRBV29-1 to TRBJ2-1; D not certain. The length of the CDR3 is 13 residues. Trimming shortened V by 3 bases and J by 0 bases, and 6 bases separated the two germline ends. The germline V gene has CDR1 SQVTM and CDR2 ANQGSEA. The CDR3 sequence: CSVDGSSYNEQFF. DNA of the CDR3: TGCAGCGTTGATGGCAGCTCCTACAATGAGCAGTTCTTC.

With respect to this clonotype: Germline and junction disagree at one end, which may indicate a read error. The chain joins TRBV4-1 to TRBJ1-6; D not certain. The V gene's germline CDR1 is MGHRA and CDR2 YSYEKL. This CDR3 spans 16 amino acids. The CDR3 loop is CASSQDGQPGNSPIHF. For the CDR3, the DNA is TGCGCCAGCAGCCAAGATGGTCAGCCGGGTAATTCACCCATCCACTTT.

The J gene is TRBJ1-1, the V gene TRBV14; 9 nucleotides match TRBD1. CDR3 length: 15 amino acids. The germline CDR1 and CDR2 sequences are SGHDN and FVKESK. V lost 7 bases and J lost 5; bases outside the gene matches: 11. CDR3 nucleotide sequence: TGTGCCAGCAATGAGGACAGGGGTGGTACTACTGAAGCTTTCTTT. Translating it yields CASNEDRGGTTEAFF.

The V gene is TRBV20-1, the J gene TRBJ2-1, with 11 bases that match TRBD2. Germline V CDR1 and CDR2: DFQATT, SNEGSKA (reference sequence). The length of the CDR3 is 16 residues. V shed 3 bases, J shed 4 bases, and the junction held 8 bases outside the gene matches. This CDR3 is CSARSRTSGSYNEQFF. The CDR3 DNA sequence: TGCAGTGCTAGGTCCCGGACTAGCGGGTCTTACAATGAGCAGTTCTTC.

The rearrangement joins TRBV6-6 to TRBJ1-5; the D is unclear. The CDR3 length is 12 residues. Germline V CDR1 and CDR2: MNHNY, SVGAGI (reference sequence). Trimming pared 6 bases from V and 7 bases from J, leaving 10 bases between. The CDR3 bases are TGTGCCAGCAGCCACTTGGGGCAGCCCCAGCATTTT. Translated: CASSHLGQPQHF.

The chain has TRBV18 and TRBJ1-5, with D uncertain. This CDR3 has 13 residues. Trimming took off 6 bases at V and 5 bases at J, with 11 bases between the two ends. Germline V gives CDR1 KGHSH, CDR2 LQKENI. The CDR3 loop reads CASSPRRDQPQHF. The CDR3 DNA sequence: TGTGCCAGCTCTCCAAGGAGGGATCAGCCCCAGCATTTT.

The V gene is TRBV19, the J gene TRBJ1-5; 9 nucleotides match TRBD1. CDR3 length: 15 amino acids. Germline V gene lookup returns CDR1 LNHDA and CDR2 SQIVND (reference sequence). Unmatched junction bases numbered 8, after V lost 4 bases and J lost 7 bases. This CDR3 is CASSTFDRGNQPQHF. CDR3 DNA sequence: TGTGCCAGTAGTACCTTTGACAGGGGGAACCAGCCCCAGCATTTT. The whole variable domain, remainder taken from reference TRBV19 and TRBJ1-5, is DGGITQSPKYLFRKEGQNVTLSCEQNLNHDAMYWYRQDPGQGLRLIYYSQIVNDFQKGDIAEGYSVSREKKESFPLTVTSAQKNPTAFYLCASSTFDRGNQPQHFGDGTRLSIL.

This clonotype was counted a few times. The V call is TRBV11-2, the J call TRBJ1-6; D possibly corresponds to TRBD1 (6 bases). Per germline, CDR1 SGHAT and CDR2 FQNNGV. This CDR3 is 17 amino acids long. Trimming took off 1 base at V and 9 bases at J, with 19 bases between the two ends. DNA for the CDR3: TGTGCCAGCAGCTTAGGTTCAGGGGCCCTAAGTGGTTCACCCCTCCACTTT. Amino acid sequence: CASSLGSGALSGSPLHF.

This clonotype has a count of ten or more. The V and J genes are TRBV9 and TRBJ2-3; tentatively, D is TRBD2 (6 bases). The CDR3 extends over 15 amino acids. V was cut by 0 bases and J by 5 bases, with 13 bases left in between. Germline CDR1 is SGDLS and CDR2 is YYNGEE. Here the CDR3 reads CASSVVRSAGDTQYF. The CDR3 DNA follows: TGTGCCAGCAGCGTAGTACGATCAGCGGGAGATACGCAGTATTTT.

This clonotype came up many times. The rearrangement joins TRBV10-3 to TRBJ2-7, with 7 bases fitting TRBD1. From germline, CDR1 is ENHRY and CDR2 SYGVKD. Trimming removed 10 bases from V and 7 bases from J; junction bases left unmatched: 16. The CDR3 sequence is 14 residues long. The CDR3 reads CATIIRQGALEQYF. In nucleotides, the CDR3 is TGTGCCACCATAATTCGACAGGGAGCCCTGGAGCAGTACTTC.

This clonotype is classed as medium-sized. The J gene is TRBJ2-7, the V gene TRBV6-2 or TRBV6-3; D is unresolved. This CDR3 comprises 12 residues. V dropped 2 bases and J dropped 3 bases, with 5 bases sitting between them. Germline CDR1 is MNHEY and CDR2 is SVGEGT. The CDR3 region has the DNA TGTGCCAGCAGTTACAAGAGCTACGAGCAGTACTTC. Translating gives CASSYKSYEQYF.

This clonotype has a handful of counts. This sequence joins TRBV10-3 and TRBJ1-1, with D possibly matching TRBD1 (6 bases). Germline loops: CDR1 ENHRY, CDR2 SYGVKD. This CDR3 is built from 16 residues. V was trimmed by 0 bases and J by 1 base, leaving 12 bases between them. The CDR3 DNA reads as TGTGCCATCAGTGAGTCGGGGGGCAGGGGGAACACTGAAGCTTTCTTT. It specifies CAISESGGRGNTEAFF.

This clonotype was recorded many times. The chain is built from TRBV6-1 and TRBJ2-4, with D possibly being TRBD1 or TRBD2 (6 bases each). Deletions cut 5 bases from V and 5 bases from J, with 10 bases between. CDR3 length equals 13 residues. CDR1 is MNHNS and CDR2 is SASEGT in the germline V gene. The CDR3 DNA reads TGTGCCAGCAGTCCCGGGGGCGAAAACATTCAGTACTTC. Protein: CASSPGGENIQYF.

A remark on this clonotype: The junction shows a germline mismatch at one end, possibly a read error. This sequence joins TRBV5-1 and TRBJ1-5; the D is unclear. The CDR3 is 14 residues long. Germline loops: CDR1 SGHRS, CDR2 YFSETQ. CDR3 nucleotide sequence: TGCGCCAGCGGCTTGGGCGGGCCGGATCAGCCCCAGCATTTT. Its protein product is CASGLGGPDQPQHF.

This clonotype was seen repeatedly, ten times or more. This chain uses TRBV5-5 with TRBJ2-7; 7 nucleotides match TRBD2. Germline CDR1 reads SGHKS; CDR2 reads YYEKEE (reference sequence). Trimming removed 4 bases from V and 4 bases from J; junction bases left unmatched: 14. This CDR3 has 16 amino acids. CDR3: CASSPYLAGARYEQYF. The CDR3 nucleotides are TGTGCCAGCAGCCCCTATCTGGCGGGAGCTCGGTACGAGCAGTACTTC. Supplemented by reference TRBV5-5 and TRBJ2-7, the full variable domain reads DAGVTQSPTHLIKTRGQQVTLRCSPISGHKSVSWYQQVLGQGPQFIFQYYEKEERGRGNFPDRFSARQFPNYSSELNVNALLLGDSALYLCASSPYLAGARYEQYFGPGTRLTVT.

CDR3: CASKEGLYEQYF. Written as DNA, the CDR3 is TGTGCCAGCAAGGAGGGACTATACGAGCAGTACTTC. This chain joins TRBV2 and TRBJ2-7; TRBD2 aligns across 7 bases. The CDR3 length is 12 residues. Germline-derived CDR1 and CDR2 are SNHLY and FYNNEI. J gave up 4 bases and V 7 bases, and 4 bases lay outside the gene matches.

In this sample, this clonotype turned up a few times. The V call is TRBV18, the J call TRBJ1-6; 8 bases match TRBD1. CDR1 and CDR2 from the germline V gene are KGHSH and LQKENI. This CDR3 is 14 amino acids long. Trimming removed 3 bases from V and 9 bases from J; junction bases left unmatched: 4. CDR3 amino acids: CASSPTGDSSPLHF. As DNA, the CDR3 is TGTGCCAGCTCACCGACAGGGGATTCTTCACCCCTCCACTTT.

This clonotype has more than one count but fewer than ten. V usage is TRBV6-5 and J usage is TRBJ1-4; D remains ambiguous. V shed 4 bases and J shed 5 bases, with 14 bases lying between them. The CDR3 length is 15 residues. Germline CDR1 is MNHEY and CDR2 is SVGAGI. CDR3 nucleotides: TGTGCCAGCAGTTCCGTCGACGCGCGGAATGAAAAACTGTTTTTT. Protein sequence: CASSSVDARNEKLFF.

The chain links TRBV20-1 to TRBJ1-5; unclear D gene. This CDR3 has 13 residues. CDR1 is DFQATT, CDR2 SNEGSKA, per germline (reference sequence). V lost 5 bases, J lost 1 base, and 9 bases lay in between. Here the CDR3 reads CSARDISNQPQHF. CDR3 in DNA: TGCAGTGCTCGCGACATAAGCAATCAGCCCCAGCATTTT.

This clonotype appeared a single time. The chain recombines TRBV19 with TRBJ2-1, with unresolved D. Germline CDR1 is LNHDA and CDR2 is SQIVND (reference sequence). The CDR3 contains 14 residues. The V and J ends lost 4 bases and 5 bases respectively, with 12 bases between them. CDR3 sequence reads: CASSTGDGHNEQFF. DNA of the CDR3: TGTGCCAGTAGTACTGGTGACGGACACAATGAGCAGTTCTTC.

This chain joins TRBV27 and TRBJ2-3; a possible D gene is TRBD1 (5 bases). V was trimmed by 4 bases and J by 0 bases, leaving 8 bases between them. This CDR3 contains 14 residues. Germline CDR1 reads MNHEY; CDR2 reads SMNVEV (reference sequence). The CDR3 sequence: CASSWQGSTDTQYF. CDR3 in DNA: TGTGCCAGCAGTTGGCAGGGTAGCACAGATACGCAGTATTTT.